This entry describes one T cell receptor (beta chain). Its antigen is not identified. These data belong to a study of cytomegalovirus exposure and HLA in healthy donors. Overall study results and limits: While the bulk of TCR sequences proved rare, some public TCRs turned up in many donors.

Germline values: CDR1 MNHEY, CDR2 SVGAGI. V was shortened by 5 bases and J by 4 bases, with 14 bases between the two germline ends. The CDR3 length is 15 residues. Sequencing was performed with immunoSEQ multiplex PCR; in TCRdb, only in-frame clones are kept and a portion is missing. The sample records 150,000 to 200,000 clones, more than 75% being singletons. The clonotype was recovered from a man between 18 and 29 years old in good health and CMV-seropositive. The chain joins TRBV6-5 to TRBJ1-4; possible D gene TRBD1, 5 bases. Sample: PBMCs. CDR3 in amino acids: CASSPHRSLNEKLFF. In DNA, the CDR3 is TGTGCCAGCAGTCCACACAGGAGCCTTAATGAAAAACTGTTTTTT.